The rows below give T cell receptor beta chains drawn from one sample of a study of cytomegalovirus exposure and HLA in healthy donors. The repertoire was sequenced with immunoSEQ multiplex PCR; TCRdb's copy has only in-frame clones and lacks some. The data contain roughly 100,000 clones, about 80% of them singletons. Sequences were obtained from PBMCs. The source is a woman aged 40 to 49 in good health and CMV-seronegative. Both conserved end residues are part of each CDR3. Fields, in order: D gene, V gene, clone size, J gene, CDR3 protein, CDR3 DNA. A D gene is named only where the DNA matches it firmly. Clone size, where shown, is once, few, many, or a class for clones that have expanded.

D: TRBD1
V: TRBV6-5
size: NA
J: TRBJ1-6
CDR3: CASSYGTGVNSPLHF
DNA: TGTGCCAGCAGTTACGGGACAGGTGTTAATTCACCCCTCCACTTT

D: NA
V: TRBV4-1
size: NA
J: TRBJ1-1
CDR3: CASSQARRGGTEAFF
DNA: TGCGCCAGCAGCCAGGCCCGGAGGGGTGGCACTGAAGCTTTCTTT

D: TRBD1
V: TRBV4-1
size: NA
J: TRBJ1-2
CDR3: CASSQDRDRGPGYTF
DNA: TGCGCCAGCAGCCAAGATCGGGACAGGGGGCCTGGCTACACCTTC

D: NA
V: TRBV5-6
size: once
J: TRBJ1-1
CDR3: CASSLSHGAGEAFF
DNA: TGTGCCAGCAGCTTGTCCCACGGAGCGGGTGAAGCTTTCTTT

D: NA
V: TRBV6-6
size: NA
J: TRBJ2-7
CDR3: CASRANYEQYF
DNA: TGTGCCAGCAGAGCAAACTACGAGCAGTACTTC

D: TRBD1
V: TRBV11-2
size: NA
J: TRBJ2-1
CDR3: CASTLGTGSAYNEQFF
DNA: TGTGCCAGCACCCTGGGGACAGGGTCTGCCTACAATGAGCAGTTCTTC

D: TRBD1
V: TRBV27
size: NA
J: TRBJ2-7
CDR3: CASSWGQGYEQYF
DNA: TGTGCCAGCAGTTGGGGACAGGGCTACGAGCAGTACTTC

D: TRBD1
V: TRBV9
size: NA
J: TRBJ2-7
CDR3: CASSAGQGRHEQYF
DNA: TGTGCCAGCAGCGCCGGACAGGGAAGACACGAGCAGTACTTC

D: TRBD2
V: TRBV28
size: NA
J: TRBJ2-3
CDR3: CASSLGYGGSQADTQYF
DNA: TGTGCCAGCAGTTTAGGGTATGGCGGGAGTCAGGCAGATACGCAGTATTTT

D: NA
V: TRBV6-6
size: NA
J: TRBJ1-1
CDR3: CASSKLILLGGTEAFF
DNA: TGTGCCAGCAGCAAACTGATTTTACTTGGGGGGACTGAAGCTTTCTTT

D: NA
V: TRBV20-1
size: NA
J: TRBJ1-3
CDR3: CSAKRDTIYF
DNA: TGCAGTGCCAAAAGAGACACCATATATTTT

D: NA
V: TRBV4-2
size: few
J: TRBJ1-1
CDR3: CASSQAGEWDTEAFF
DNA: TGTGCCAGCAGCCAAGCGGGGGAATGGGACACTGAAGCTTTCTTT

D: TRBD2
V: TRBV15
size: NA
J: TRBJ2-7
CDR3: CATSIGGGLVNYEQYF
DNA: TGTGCCACCAGCATTGGAGGCGGACTAGTGAACTACGAGCAGTACTTC

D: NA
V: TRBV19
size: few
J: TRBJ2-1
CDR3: CASRLRVLDNEQFF
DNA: TGTGCCAGTAGGCTCCGGGTCCTAGACAATGAGCAGTTCTTC

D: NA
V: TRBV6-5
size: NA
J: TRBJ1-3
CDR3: CASSYDRRSSGNTIYF
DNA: TGTGCCAGCAGTTATGACAGAAGGTCCTCTGGAAACACCATATATTTT

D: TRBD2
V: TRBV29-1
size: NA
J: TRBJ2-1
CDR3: CSVEYSSGISEQFF
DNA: TGCAGCGTTGAATACTCTAGCGGGATAAGTGAGCAGTTCTTC

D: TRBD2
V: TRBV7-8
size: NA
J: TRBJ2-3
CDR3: CASSSPPGTSGNYGPSTDTQYF
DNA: TGTGCCAGCAGCTCACCACCCGGGACTAGCGGAAATTATGGACCTAGCACAGATACGCAGTATTTT

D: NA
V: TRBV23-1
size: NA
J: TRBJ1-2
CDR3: CASNGEGENYGYTF
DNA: TGCGCCAGCAACGGGGAGGGGGAGAACTATGGCTACACCTTC

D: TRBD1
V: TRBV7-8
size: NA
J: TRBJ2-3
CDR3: CASSSRQGSDTQYF
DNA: TGTGCCAGCAGCTCTCGACAGGGGTCAGATACGCAGTATTTT

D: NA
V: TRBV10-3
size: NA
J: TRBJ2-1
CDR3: CAISGTSGTGNEQFF
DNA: TGTGCCATCAGTGGCACTAGCGGGACAGGGAATGAGCAGTTCTTC

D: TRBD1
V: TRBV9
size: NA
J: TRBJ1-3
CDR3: CASSEGTGAVNTIYF
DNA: TGTGCCAGCAGTGAAGGAACAGGGGCAGTAAACACCATATATTTT

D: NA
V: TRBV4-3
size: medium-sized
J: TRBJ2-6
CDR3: CASSQDRGSGANVLTF
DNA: TGCGCCAGCAGCCAAGATCGGGGGTCTGGGGCCAACGTCCTGACTTTC

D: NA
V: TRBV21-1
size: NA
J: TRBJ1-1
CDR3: CASSEDRDTEAFF
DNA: TGTGCCAGCAGCGAGGACAGGGACACTGAAGCTTTCTTT

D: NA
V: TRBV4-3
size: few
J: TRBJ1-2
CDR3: CASSQEFSQARGYTF
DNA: TGCGCCAGCAGCCAAGAATTTTCGCAGGCAAGAGGCTACACCTTC

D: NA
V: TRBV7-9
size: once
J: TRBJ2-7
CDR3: CSSSSSRVASAPYEQYF
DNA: TGTTCCAGCAGCTCCAGTAGAGTGGCTAGCGCACCCTACGAGCAGTACTTC

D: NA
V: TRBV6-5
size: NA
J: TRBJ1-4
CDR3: CASSKENEKLFF
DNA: TGTGCCAGCAGTAAGGAGAATGAAAAACTGTTTTTT

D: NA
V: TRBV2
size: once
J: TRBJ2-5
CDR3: CASSEGSWQVRETQYF
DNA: TGTGCCAGCAGTGAAGGTAGTTGGCAGGTTCGGGAGACCCAGTACTTC

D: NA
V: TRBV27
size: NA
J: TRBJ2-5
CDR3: CASSLSAGTALAQYF
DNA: TGTGCCAGCAGTTTAAGCGCTGGGACTGCGTTGGCCCAGTACTTC

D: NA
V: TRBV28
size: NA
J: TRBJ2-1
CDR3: CASSERDEQFF
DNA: TGTGCCAGCAGTGAACGAGATGAGCAGTTCTTC

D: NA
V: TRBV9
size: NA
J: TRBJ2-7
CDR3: CASSVVASSYEQYF
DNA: TGTGCCAGCAGCGTAGTGGCTAGCTCCTACGAGCAGTACTTC

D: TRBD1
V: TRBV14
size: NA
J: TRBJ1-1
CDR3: CASSPTGGEAFF
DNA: TGTGCCAGCAGCCCCACAGGGGGCGAAGCTTTCTTT

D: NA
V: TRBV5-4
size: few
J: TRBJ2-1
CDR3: CASSLQFRDSNEQFF
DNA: TGTGCCAGCAGCCTGCAATTCCGGGACTCCAATGAGCAGTTCTTC

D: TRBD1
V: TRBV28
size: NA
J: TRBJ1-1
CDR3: CASSLRGGQWTEAFF
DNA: TGTGCCAGCAGTTTACGAGGGGGCCAGTGGACTGAAGCTTTCTTT

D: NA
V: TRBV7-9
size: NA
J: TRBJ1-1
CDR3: CASSRTYVNTEAFF
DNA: TGTGCCAGCAGCCGCACCTACGTGAACACTGAAGCTTTCTTT

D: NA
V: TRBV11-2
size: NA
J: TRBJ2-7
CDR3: CASSPTLGPGEQYF
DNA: TGTGCCAGCAGCCCCACGCTTGGGCCTGGCGAGCAGTACTTC

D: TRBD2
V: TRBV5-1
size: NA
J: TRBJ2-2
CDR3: CASSKTSGTNTGELFF
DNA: TGCGCCAGCAGCAAGACTAGCGGGACGAACACCGGGGAGCTGTTTTTT

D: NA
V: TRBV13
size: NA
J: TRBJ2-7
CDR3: CASSLEGVDYEQYF
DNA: TGTGCCAGCAGCCTAGAGGGGGTCGACTACGAGCAGTACTTC

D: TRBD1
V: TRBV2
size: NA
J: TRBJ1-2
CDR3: CASSCRDRRANYGYTF
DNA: TGTGCCAGCAGTTGCCGGGACAGGAGAGCTAACTATGGCTACACCTTC

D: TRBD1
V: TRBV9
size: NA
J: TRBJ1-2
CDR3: CASSPWQGARYGYTF
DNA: TGTGCCAGCAGCCCCTGGCAGGGGGCAAGGTATGGCTACACCTTC

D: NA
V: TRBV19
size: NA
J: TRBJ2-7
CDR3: CASSLTSGSAYEQYF
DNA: TGTGCCAGTAGTCTGACTAGTGGGAGTGCCTACGAGCAGTACTTC

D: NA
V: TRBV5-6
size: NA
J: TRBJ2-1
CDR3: CASSLGTYRSYNEQFF
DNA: TGTGCCAGCAGCTTGGGTACATACCGCTCCTACAATGAGCAGTTCTTC